Listed below are T cell receptor beta chains from one sample, sequenced in a study of tumor-infiltrating lymphocytes in primary liver carcinoma. One entry per CDR3 protein results from TCRdb running MiXCR on the multiplex PCR reads. The table records over 100,000 distinct CDR3 sequences, around 70% of them present only once. Sequencing was performed on tumor-adjacent normal liver tissue. The receptors were gathered from a woman in her sixties or seventies with primary liver carcinoma and hepatitis B virus infection. CDR3s include the opening cysteine and the closing phenylalanine or tryptophan. The order of the fields is CDR3 protein, CDR3 DNA, clone size, J gene, V gene, D gene. The D gene is left open where the match is weak. A clone size is listed for some rows: how often the clone was seen (once, few, many), or a class if it is expanded.

CDR3: CAINPDPILAGVGELSF; DNA: TGTGCCATCAACCCGGACCCGATTCTAGCGGGAGTTGGGGAGCTGTCTTTT; size: .; J: TRBJ2-2; V: TRBV11-3; D: TRBD2
CDR3: CSLPGGVSYEQYF; DNA: TGCAGCTTACCTGGGGGGGTCAGCTACGAGCAGTACTTC; size: many; J: TRBJ2-7; V: TRBV29-1; D: TRBD2
CDR3: CASISRTAGTNVLTF; DNA: TGTGCCAGCATTTCTCGGACAGCTGGGACCAACGTCCTGACTTTC; size: .; J: TRBJ2-6; V: TRBV6-5; D: .
CDR3: CAISLGQGRRAGYNEQFF; DNA: TGTGCCATCAGTTTAGGTCAAGGCAGGAGGGCCGGCTACAATGAGCAGTTCTTC; size: .; J: TRBJ2-1; V: TRBV11-3; D: .
CDR3: CASSPAVSWSTGAFF; DNA: TGTGCCAGCAGCCCCGCGGTCTCCTGGAGCACTGGAGCTTTCTTT; size: .; J: TRBJ1-1; V: TRBV11-2; D: .
CDR3: CASSTIVAVVDYNEQFF; DNA: TGTGCCAGCAGTACAATCGTTGCGGTAGTGGACTACAATGAGCAATTCTTC; size: .; J: TRBJ2-1; V: TRBV12-3/TRBV12-4; D: .
CDR3: CDCSFTTGAWAIREQYF; DNA: TGTGACTGCAGTTTCACGACAGGGGCCTGGGCAATTAGGGAGCAGTACTTC; size: .; J: TRBJ2-7; V: TRBV28; D: TRBD1
CDR3: CASSDQGADEQFF; DNA: TGTGCCAGCAGTGATCAGGGGGCCGATGAGCAGTTCTTC; size: many; J: TRBJ2-1; V: TRBV12-3/TRBV12-4; D: TRBD1
CDR3: CVSSLDPGLAGVIGTDTQYF; DNA: TGTGTCAGCAGTCTCGACCCCGGACTAGCGGGAGTTATTGGGACAGATACGCAGTATTTT; size: once; J: TRBJ2-3; V: TRBV12-3/TRBV12-4; D: TRBD2
CDR3: CASSPRTGTEAFF; DNA: TGTGCCAGCAGTCCCCGGACAGGGACTGAAGCTTTCTTT; size: many; J: TRBJ1-1; V: TRBV12-3/TRBV12-4; D: TRBD1
CDR3: CASSLAQGTYEQYF; DNA: TGCGCCAGCAGCTTGGCCCAGGGAACCTACGAGCAGTACTTC; size: few; J: TRBJ2-7; V: TRBV5-1; D: .
CDR3: CASSPTHNYGYSF; DNA: TGTGCCAGTAGCCCGACACATAACTATGGCTACAGCTTC; size: .; J: TRBJ1-2; V: TRBV11-2; D: .
CDR3: CTSSTQRGTLYF; DNA: TGTACCAGCAGCACACAACGCGGGACCCTGTACTTC; size: .; J: TRBJ2-5; V: TRBV11-2; D: .
CDR3: CATSDRAAYNEQFF; DNA: TGTGCCACCAGTGACAGGGCGGCCTACAATGAGCAGTTCTTC; size: few; J: TRBJ2-1; V: TRBV24-1; D: .
CDR3: CASRTGDGDVYTF; DNA: TGTGCCAGCAGAACTGGGGATGGGGACGTCTACACCTTC; size: .; J: TRBJ1-2; V: TRBV6-1; D: .
CDR3: CARGQGSVGAFF; DNA: TGCGCCAGAGGACAGGGGAGTGTCGGGGCTTTCTTT; size: .; J: TRBJ1-1; V: TRBV10-2; D: TRBD1
CDR3: CASSYLRDLRNEQSF; DNA: TGTGCCAGCAGTTACTTACGGGACCTACGCAACGAGCAGTCCTTC; size: .; J: TRBJ2-1; V: TRBV6-5; D: .
CDR3: CASSLESGGILDIHYF; DNA: TGTGCCAGCAGCTTGGAGTCAGGGGGCATTCTAGACATTCATTACTTC; size: .; J: TRBJ2-4; V: TRBV5-5; D: TRBD1
CDR3: CASSAGYDSGELFF; DNA: TGCGCCAGCAGTGCTGGCTACGATAGCGGGGAGCTGTTTTTT; size: .; J: TRBJ2-2; V: TRBV10-2; D: .
CDR3: CASSASRVNYGYTF; DNA: TGTGCCAGCAGCGCCTCACGGGTAAACTATGGCTACACCTTC; size: many; J: TRBJ1-2; V: TRBV7-8; D: .
CDR3: CASSGALTLDTQYF; DNA: TGTGCTAGCAGTGGAGCCCTCACATTGGATACGCAGTATTTT; size: once; J: TRBJ2-3; V: TRBV6-1; D: .
CDR3: CASSQRSATSGKETQYF; DNA: TGTGCCAGCAGCCAAAGAAGTGCGACTAGCGGGAAAGAGACCCAGTACTTC; size: .; J: TRBJ2-5; V: TRBV4-2; D: TRBD2
CDR3: CASAEWGGATFETQYF; DNA: TGTGCCAGCGCCGAGTGGGGGGGCGCTACGTTTGAGACCCAGTACTTC; size: .; J: TRBJ2-5; V: TRBV11-2; D: .
CDR3: CASSPKPATGELFF; DNA: TGTGCCAGCAGCCCCAAACCCGCGACAGGGGAACTGTTTTTT; size: .; J: TRBJ1-4; V: TRBV28; D: TRBD1
CDR3: CASIVAKARLDTEAFF; DNA: TGTGCCAGCATTGTAGCGAAGGCGAGGCTGGACACTGAAGCTTTCTTT; size: .; J: TRBJ1-1; V: TRBV6-1; D: .
CDR3: CASSFLAPSYNEQFF; DNA: TGTGCCAGCAGTTTCTTAGCGCCCTCCTACAATGAGCAGTTCTTC; size: many; J: TRBJ2-1; V: TRBV28; D: .
CDR3: CASSYADMGRVNEQFF; DNA: TGCGCTAGCAGCTATGCGGACATGGGGCGGGTCAATGAGCAGTTCTTC; size: .; J: TRBJ2-1; V: TRBV5-1; D: .
CDR3: CGSSLASGRTDTRYF; DNA: TGTGGCAGCAGCTTAGCTAGCGGGAGGACAGATACGCGGTATTTT; size: .; J: TRBJ2-3; V: TRBV11-2; D: TRBD2